This T cell receptor (beta chain) was recovered during a study of cytomegalovirus exposure and HLA in healthy donors. Points from the study as a whole: With later analysis, a missense DCLRE1C variant became linked to TCR beta V- and J-gene trimming. Rates of TCR association differed by HLA locus in a later analysis, with DRB1 highest and HLA-C lowest. Solely CMV serostatus was available to characterize immune exposure. Versus the approximately 700-donor mean, an Asian-associated ancestry cluster reportedly showed fewer N-insertions in a later analysis.

Vbeta (60) and Jbeta (13) primers were used in the PCR. TCRdb's table, derived via immunoSEQ multiplex PCR, lists solely in-frame clones and lacks some. The sample has 130,000 or so clones; around 8.5% are singletons. As concerns this clone: Its target is not known.

V lost 1 base and J lost 1, with 7 bases in between. From germline, CDR1 is SEHNR and CDR2 FQNEAQ (reference sequence). The CDR3 is 14 residues long. V gene TRBV7-9 combines with J gene TRBJ1-1; tentatively, D is TRBD1 (5 bases). Sequencing was carried out using PBMCs. The sequence was collected from a man between 40 and 49 years old in good health and CMV-seronegative. In DNA, the CDR3 is TGTGCCAGCAGCTTAGGGGGGGGGAACACTGAAGCTTTCTTT. This gives the protein CASSLGGGNTEAFF.